These T cell receptor beta chains were read from a single sample in a study of T cells in Graves' hyperthyroidism and ophthalmopathy. TCRdb ran MiXCR on the multiplex PCR reads and lists one entry per CDR3 protein. This table has some 600,000 distinct CDR3 sequences, approximately 14% appearing once. The sequencing input was blood. These receptors all stem from a woman aged 30 to 39 with Graves' hyperthyroidism that later progressed to Graves' ophthalmopathy. Both conserved end residues are part of each CDR3. Fields, in order: CDR3 DNA, CDR3 protein, J gene, clone size, D gene, V gene. The D gene is left open where the match is weak. Clone size appears in some rows only: once, few, many, or a class for an expanded clone.

CDR3nt: TGTGCCAGCAGTGGCCACCGACTAGCGGACTCCTACGAGCAGTACTTC; CDR3aa: CASSGHRLADSYEQYF; j_gene: TRBJ2-7; abundance: many; d_gene: TRBD2; v_gene: TRBV6-1
CDR3nt: TGTGCCAGCAGCCAAGACCCCGCCACTAGCGGGTACACCGGGGAGCTGTTTTTT; CDR3aa: CASSQDPATSGYTGELFF; j_gene: TRBJ2-2; abundance: many; d_gene: TRBD2; v_gene: TRBV4-2
CDR3nt: TGTGCCAGCAGGACGGACAGGGAGCAGTACTTC; CDR3aa: CASRTDREQYF; j_gene: TRBJ2-7; abundance: NA; d_gene: TRBD1; v_gene: TRBV25-1
CDR3nt: TGTGCCAGCAGACCACAGGGGGCTCCTAAAGGCTACACCTTC; CDR3aa: CASRPQGAPKGYTF; j_gene: TRBJ1-2; abundance: NA; d_gene: TRBD1; v_gene: TRBV12-3/TRBV12-4
CDR3nt: TGCGCCAGCAGCCTTGGGACTAGCGGGACGCCAGATACGCAGTATTTT; CDR3aa: CASSLGTSGTPDTQYF; j_gene: TRBJ2-3; abundance: many; d_gene: TRBD2; v_gene: TRBV5-1
CDR3nt: TGTGCCAGCAGTGAAAGGATCGTCACTGAGCAGTTCTTC; CDR3aa: CASSERIVTEQFF; j_gene: TRBJ2-1; abundance: many; d_gene: NA; v_gene: TRBV6-1
CDR3nt: TGTGCCAGCAGCCAAGACTGGCAGGGGGGGAATTCACCCCTCCACTTT; CDR3aa: CASSQDWQGGNSPLHF; j_gene: TRBJ1-6; abundance: NA; d_gene: TRBD1; v_gene: TRBV14
CDR3nt: TGCAGTGCCCTCAACCGGGACACTAATGAAAAACTGTTTTTT; CDR3aa: CSALNRDTNEKLFF; j_gene: TRBJ1-4; abundance: NA; d_gene: NA; v_gene: TRBV20-1
CDR3nt: TGTGCCAGCAGTTCACGGGGGACCGAGCAGTACTTC; CDR3aa: CASSSRGTEQYF; j_gene: TRBJ2-7; abundance: few; d_gene: NA; v_gene: TRBV27
CDR3nt: TGTGCCAGCACCGGTTTCGAGGCCTCGGAAGAAAAACTGTTTTTT; CDR3aa: CASTGFEASEEKLFF; j_gene: TRBJ1-4; abundance: many; d_gene: NA; v_gene: TRBV2
CDR3nt: TGTGCCAGCGATGGCGGGGGAGGCTATGGCTACACCTTC; CDR3aa: CASDGGGGYGYTF; j_gene: TRBJ1-2; abundance: many; d_gene: NA; v_gene: TRBV12-3/TRBV12-4
CDR3nt: TGCAGCGTTGCTAGCGGGAGCTCCTACGAGCAGTACTTC; CDR3aa: CSVASGSSYEQYF; j_gene: TRBJ2-7; abundance: few; d_gene: TRBD2; v_gene: TRBV29-1
CDR3nt: TGTGCCAGCAGCCAAGATATTACTCCATCCTACAATGAGCAGTTCTTC; CDR3aa: CASSQDITPSYNEQFF; j_gene: TRBJ2-1; abundance: few; d_gene: NA; v_gene: TRBV14
CDR3nt: TGTGCCAGCAGCTACCGGGACTTTCCCTACAATGAGCAGTTCTTC; CDR3aa: CASSYRDFPYNEQFF; j_gene: TRBJ2-1; abundance: many; d_gene: NA; v_gene: TRBV7-9
CDR3nt: TGCAGTGCTAGCGGGAGGTTTTACGAGCAGTACTTC; CDR3aa: CSASGRFYEQYF; j_gene: TRBJ2-7; abundance: many; d_gene: TRBD2; v_gene: TRBV20-1
CDR3nt: TGTGCCAGCAGCTCAGTGACAGGGGGCAGGAATGAGCAGTTCTTC; CDR3aa: CASSSVTGGRNEQFF; j_gene: TRBJ2-1; abundance: many; d_gene: TRBD1; v_gene: TRBV11-2
CDR3nt: TGTGCCAGCAGTTCCAGGACAGGGTGGGCTTTCTTT; CDR3aa: CASSSRTGWAFF; j_gene: TRBJ1-1; abundance: NA; d_gene: TRBD1; v_gene: TRBV6-2/TRBV6-3
CDR3nt: TGTGCCAGCCTAAGACGTGCCAATGAGCAGTTCTTC; CDR3aa: CASLRRANEQFF; j_gene: TRBJ2-1; abundance: many; d_gene: NA; v_gene: TRBV12-3/TRBV12-4
CDR3nt: TGTGCCAGCAGCTGGGACAGGGGGCGTTACGAGCAGTACTTC; CDR3aa: CASSWDRGRYEQYF; j_gene: TRBJ2-7; abundance: NA; d_gene: TRBD1; v_gene: TRBV7-2
CDR3nt: TGTGCCAGCAGTTACGGCCCGCCCCAGCATTTT; CDR3aa: CASSYGPPQHF; j_gene: TRBJ1-5; abundance: NA; d_gene: NA; v_gene: TRBV6-9
CDR3nt: TGTGCCATCACGTCTACAGGGGGGGTGGACGAGCAGTACTTC; CDR3aa: CAITSTGGVDEQYF; j_gene: TRBJ2-7; abundance: many; d_gene: NA; v_gene: TRBV10-3
CDR3nt: TGTGCCAGCAGTTCATCGGTACGCGGGAACACTGAAGCTTTCTTT; CDR3aa: CASSSSVRGNTEAFF; j_gene: TRBJ1-1; abundance: many; d_gene: NA; v_gene: TRBV6-1
CDR3nt: TGCGCCAGCAGCTTGGGCGTGGGACTAGCGGGAGAAGAGACCCAGTACTTC; CDR3aa: CASSLGVGLAGEETQYF; j_gene: TRBJ2-5; abundance: many; d_gene: TRBD2; v_gene: TRBV5-1
CDR3nt: TGTGCCTGGATGAGACAGATGACTAGCTCTGGGGCCAACGTCCTGACTTTC; CDR3aa: CAWMRQMTSSGANVLTF; j_gene: TRBJ2-6; abundance: NA; d_gene: NA; v_gene: TRBV30
CDR3nt: TGTGCCAGCAGTCAACAGGGTTCGTCCATCGCCGGGGAGCTGTTTTTT; CDR3aa: CASSQQGSSIAGELFF; j_gene: TRBJ2-2; abundance: many; d_gene: NA; v_gene: TRBV11-3
CDR3nt: TGTGCCACCAGCAGAGGGGACGGAACCGAAGCTTTCTTT; CDR3aa: CATSRGDGTEAFF; j_gene: TRBJ1-1; abundance: few; d_gene: NA; v_gene: TRBV15
CDR3nt: TGCGCCAGCAGATCCGGACTAGCGGGAGGCACAGATACGCAGTATTTT; CDR3aa: CASRSGLAGGTDTQYF; j_gene: TRBJ2-3; abundance: NA; d_gene: TRBD2; v_gene: TRBV5-1
CDR3nt: TGTGCCAGCAAGAAGCGGGAGCGGAATGAGCAGTTCTTC; CDR3aa: CASKKRERNEQFF; j_gene: TRBJ2-1; abundance: once; d_gene: TRBD2; v_gene: TRBV6-1